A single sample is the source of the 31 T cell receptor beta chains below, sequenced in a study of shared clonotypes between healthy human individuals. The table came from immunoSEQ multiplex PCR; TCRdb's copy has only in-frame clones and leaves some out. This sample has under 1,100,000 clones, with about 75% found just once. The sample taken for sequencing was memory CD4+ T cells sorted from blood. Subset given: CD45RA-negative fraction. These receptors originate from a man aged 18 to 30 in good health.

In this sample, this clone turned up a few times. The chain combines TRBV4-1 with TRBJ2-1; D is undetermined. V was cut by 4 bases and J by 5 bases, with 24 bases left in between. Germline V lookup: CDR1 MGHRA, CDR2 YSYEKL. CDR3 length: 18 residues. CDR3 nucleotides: TGCGCCAGCAGCCGCGAAGTCTCAGCACGGAGTAAAGACAATGAGCAGTTCTTC. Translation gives CASSREVSARSKDNEQFF.

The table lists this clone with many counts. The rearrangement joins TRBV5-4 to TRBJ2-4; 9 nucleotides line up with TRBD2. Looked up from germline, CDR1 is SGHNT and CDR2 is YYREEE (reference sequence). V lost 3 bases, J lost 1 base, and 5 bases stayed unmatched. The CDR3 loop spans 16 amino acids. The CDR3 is CASSSAGGVAKNIQYF. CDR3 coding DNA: TGTGCCAGCAGCTCCGCGGGAGGGGTGGCCAAAAACATTCAGTACTTC.

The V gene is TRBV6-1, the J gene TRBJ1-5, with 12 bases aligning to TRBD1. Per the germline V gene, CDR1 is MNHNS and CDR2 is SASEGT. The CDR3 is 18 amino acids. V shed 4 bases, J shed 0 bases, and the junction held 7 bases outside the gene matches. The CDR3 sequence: CASSGGDRGLPSNQPQHF. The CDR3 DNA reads TGTGCCAGCAGTGGGGGGGACAGGGGGCTTCCTAGCAATCAGCCCCAGCATTTT.

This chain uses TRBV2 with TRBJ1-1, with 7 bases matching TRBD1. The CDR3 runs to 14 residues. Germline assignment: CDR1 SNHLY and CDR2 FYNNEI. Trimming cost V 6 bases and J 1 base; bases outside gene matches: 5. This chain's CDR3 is CASRTRTGNTEAFF. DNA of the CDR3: TGTGCCAGCAGGACACGGACAGGGAACACTGAAGCTTTCTTT.

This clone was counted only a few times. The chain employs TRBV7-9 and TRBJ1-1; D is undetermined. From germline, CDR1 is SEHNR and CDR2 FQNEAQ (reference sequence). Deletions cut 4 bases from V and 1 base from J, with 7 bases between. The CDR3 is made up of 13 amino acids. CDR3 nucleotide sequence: TGTGCCAGCAGCTACGGGTCGAACACTGAAGCTTTCTTT. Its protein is CASSYGSNTEAFF.

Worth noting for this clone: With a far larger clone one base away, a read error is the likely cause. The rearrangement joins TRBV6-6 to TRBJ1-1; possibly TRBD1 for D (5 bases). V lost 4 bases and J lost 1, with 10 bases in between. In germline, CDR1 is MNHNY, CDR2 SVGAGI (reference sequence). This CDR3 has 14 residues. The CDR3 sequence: CASSLQVANTEAFF. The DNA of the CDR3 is TGTGCCAGCAGTTTACAGGTGGCGAACACTGAAGCTTTCTTT.

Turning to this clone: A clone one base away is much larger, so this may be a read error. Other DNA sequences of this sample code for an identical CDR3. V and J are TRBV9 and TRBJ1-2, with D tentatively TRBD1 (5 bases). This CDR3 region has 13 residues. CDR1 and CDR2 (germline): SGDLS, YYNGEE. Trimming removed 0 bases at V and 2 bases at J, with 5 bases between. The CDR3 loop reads CASSVGQNYGYTF. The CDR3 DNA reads TGTGCCAGCAGCGTAGGACAGAACTATGGCTACACCTTC.

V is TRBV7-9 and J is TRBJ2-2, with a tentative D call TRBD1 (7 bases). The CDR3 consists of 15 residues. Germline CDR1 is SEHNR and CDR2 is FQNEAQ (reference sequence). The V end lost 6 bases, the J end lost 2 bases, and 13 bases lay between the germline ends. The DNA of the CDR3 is TGTGCCAGCAGTCAGGGGGGCTTTAACACCGGGGAGCTGTTTTTT. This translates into CASSQGGFNTGELFF. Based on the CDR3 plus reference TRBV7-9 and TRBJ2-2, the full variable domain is DTGVSQNPRHKITKRGQNVTFRCDPISEHNRLYWYRQTLGQGPEFLTYFQNEAQLEKSRLLSDRFSAERPKGSFSTLEIQRTEQGDSAMYLCASSQGGFNTGELFFGEGSRLTVL.

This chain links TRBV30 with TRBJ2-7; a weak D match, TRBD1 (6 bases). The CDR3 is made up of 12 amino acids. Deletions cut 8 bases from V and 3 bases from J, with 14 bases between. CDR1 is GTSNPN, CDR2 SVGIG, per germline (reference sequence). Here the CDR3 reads CAGRGSNYEQYF. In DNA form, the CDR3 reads TGTGCCGGAAGGGGGTCTAACTACGAGCAGTACTTC.

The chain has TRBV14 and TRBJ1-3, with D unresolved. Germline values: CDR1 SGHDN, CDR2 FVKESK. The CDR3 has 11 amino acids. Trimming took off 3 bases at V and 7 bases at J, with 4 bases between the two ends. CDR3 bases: TGTGCCAGCAGCCAGTTTAACACCATATATTTT. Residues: CASSQFNTIYF.

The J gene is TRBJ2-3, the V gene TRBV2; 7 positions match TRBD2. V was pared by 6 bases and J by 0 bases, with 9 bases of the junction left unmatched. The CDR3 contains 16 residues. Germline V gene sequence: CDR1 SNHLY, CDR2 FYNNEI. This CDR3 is CASRGILAASTDTQYF. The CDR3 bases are TGTGCCAGCAGGGGGATTCTAGCGGCTAGCACAGATACGCAGTATTTT.

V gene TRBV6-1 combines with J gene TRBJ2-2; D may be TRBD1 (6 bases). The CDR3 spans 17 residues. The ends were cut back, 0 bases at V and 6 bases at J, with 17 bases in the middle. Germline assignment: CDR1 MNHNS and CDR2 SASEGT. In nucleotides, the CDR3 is TGTGCCAGCAGTGAAGCAAAGGACAGCCAATTTGCCGGGGAGCTGTTTTTT. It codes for CASSEAKDSQFAGELFF.

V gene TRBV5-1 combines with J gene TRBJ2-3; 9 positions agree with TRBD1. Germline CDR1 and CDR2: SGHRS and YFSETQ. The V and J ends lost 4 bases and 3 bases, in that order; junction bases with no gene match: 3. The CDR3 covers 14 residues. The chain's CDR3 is CASSMGQGTDTQYF. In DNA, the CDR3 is TGCGCCAGCAGCATGGGACAGGGAACAGATACGCAGTATTTT.

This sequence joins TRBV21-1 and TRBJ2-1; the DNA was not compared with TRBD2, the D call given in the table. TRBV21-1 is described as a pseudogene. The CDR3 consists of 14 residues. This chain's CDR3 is CASRTSGVYNEQFF. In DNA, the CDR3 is TGTGCCAGTAGGACTAGCGGGGTTTACAATGAGCAGTTCTTC.

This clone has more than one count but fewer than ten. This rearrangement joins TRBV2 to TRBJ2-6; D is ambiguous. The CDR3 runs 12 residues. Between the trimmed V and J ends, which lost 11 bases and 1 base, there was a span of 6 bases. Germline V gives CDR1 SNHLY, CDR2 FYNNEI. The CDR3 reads CAGRSGANVLTF. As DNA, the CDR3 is TGTGCCGGAAGGTCTGGGGCCAACGTCCTGACTTTC.

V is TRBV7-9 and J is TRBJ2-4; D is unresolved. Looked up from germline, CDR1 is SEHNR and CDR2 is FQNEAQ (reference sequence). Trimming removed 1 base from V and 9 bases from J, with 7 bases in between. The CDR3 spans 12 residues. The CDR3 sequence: CASSLEGSIQYF. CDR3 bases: TGTGCCAGCAGCTTAGAGGGAAGCATTCAGTACTTC.

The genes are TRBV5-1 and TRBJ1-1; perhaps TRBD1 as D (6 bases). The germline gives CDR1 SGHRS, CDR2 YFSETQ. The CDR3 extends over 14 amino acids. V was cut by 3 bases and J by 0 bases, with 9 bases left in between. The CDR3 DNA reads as TGCGCCAGCAGCTCAGGGGACGTGAACACTGAAGCTTTCTTT. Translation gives CASSSGDVNTEAFF.

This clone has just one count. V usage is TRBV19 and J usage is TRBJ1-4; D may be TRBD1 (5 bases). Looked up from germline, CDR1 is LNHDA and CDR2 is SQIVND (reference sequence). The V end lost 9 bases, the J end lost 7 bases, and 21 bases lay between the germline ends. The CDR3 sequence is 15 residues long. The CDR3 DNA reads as TGTGCCAGCAGTGGGAACCAGGGACGAGGTGAAAAACTGTTTTTT. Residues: CASSGNQGRGEKLFF.

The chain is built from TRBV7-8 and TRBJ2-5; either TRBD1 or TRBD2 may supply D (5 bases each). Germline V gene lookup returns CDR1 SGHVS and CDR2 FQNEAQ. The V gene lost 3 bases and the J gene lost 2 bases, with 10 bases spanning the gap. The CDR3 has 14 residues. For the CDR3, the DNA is TGTGCCAGCAGCTTGTCGGGGACGCAAGAGACCCAGTACTTC. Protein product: CASSLSGTQETQYF. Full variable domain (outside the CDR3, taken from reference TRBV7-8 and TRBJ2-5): GAGVSQSPRYKVAKRGQDVALRCDPISGHVSLFWYQQALGQGPEFLTYFQNEAQLDKSGLPSDRFFAERPEGSVSTLKIQRTQQEDSAVYLCASSLSGTQETQYFGPGTRLLVL.

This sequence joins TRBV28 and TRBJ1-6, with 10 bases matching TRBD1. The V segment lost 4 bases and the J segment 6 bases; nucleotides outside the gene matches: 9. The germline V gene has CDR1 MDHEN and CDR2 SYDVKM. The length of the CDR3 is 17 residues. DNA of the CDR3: TGTGCCAGCAGTTCAACCGGACAGGGGGTCGGTAATTCACCCCTCCACTTT. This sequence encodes CASSSTGQGVGNSPLHF.

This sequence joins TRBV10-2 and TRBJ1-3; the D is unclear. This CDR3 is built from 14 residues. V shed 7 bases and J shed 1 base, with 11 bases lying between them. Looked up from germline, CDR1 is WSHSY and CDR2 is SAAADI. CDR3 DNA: TGCGCCAGCAAAAGGGTAGGATCTGGAAACACCATATATTTT. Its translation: CASKRVGSGNTIYF.

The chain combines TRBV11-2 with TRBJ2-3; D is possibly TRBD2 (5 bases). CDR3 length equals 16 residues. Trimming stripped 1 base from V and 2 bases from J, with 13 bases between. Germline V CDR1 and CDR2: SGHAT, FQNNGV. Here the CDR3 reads CASSLVAGLSTDTQYF. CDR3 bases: TGTGCCAGCAGCTTAGTGGCAGGACTGTCCACAGATACGCAGTATTTT.

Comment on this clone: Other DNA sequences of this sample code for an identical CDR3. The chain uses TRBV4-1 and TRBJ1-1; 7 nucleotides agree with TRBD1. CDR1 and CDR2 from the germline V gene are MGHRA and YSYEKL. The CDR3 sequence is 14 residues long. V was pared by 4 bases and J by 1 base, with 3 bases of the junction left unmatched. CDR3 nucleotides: TGCGCCAGCAGCCGGGGACAGCGGAACACTGAAGCTTTCTTT. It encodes CASSRGQRNTEAFF.

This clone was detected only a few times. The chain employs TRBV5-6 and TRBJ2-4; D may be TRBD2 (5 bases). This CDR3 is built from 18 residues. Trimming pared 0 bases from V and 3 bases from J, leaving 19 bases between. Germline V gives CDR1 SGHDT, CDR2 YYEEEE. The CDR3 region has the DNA TGTGCCAGCAGCTTGGTGGGGAACGGGGTTTCGTTCAAAAACATTCAGTACTTC. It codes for CASSLVGNGVSFKNIQYF.

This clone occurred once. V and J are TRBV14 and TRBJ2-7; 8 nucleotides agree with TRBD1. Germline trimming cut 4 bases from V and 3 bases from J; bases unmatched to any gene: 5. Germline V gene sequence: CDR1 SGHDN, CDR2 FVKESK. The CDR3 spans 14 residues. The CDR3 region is CASSRETGGYEQYF. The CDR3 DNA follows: TGTGCCAGCAGCCGAGAAACAGGGGGCTACGAGCAGTACTTC.

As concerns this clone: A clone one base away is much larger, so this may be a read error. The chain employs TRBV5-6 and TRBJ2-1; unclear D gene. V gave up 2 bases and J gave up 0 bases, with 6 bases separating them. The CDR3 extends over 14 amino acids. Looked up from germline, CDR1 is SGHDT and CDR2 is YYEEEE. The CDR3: CASSFGVSYNEQFF. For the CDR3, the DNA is TGTGCCAGCAGCTTCGGCGTCTCCTACAATGAGCAGTTCTTC. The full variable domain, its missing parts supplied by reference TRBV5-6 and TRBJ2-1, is DAGVTQSPTHLIKTRGQQVTLRCSPKSGHDTVSWYQQALGQGPQFIFQYYEEEERQRGNFPDRFSGHQFPNYSSELNVNALLLGDSALYLCASSFGVSYNEQFFGPGTRLTVL.

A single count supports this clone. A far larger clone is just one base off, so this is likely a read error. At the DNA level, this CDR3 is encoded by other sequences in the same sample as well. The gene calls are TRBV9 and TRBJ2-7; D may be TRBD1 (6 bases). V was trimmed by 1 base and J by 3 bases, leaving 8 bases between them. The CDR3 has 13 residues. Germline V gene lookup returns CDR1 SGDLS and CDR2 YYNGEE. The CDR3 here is CASSVQGGYEQYF. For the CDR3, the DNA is TGTGCCAGCAGCGTACAAGGGGGCTACGAGCAGTACTTC.

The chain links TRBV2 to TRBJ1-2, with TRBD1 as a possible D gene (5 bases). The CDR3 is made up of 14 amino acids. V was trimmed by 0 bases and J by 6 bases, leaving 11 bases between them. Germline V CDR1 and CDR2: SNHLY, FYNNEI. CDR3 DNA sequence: TGTGCCAGCAGTGAAGCGCGGGGCTTCAATGGCTACACCTTC. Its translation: CASSEARGFNGYTF.

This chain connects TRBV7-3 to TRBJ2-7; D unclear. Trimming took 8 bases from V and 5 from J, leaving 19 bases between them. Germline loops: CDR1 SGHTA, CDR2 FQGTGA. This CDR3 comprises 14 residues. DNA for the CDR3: TGTGCCAGCGGTCATTCGGGCAGGTCAAACGAGCAGTACTTC. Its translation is CASGHSGRSNEQYF.

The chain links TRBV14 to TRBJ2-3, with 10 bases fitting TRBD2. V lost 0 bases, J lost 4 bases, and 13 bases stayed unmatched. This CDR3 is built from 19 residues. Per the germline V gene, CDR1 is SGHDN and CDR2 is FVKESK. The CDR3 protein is CASSQDVVRGLAIADTQYF. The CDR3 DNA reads TGTGCCAGCAGCCAAGATGTTGTAAGGGGACTAGCGATCGCAGATACGCAGTATTTT.

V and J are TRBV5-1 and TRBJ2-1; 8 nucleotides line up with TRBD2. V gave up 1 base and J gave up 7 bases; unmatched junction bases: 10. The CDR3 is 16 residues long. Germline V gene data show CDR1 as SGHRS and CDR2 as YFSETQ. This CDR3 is CASSLTHGGGRNEQFF. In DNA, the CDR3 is TGCGCCAGCAGCTTGACCCACGGGGGGGGCAGGAATGAGCAGTTCTTC.